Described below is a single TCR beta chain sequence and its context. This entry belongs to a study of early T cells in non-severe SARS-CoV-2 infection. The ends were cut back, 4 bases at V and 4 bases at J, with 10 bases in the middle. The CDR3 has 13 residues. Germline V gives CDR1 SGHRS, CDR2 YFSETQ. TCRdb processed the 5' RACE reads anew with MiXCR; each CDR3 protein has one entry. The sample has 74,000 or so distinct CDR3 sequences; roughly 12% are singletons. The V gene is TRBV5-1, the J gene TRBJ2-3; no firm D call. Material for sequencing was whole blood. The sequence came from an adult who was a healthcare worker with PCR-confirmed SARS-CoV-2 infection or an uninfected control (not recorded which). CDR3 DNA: TGCGCCAGCAGCGTCCCGCCCTCAGATACGCAGTATTTT. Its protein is CASSVPPSDTQYF.